This T cell receptor beta chain was recorded in a study of T-cell reconstitution after alpha-beta-depleted transplantation in children. Regarding the study as a whole: High day-60 TCRbeta diversity in some patients came from surviving recipient T cells and thymic progenitors. About two months after transplant, alpha-beta T cells reportedly came from several hundred expanded graft clones. One year post-transplant, T-cell counts and diversity were largely derived from T cells produced anew.

CDR1 and CDR2 from the germline V gene are SGHAT and FQDESV (reference sequence). CDR3 length: 19 amino acids. Unique molecular identifiers were incorporated into the prepared TCRbeta library. TCRdb ran MiXCR on the PCR reads and lists one entry per CDR3 protein. Counted here are 600,000 or so distinct CDR3 sequences, roughly 24% occurring once; the ten biggest clones make up around an eighth. At least ten counts were recorded for this clonotype. The antigen remains unidentified. The junction and the germline gene differ at one end; a read error may be behind it. This chain connects TRBV11-1 to TRBJ2-1, with 8 bases matching TRBD2. Sequences were derived from PBMCs, mostly from graft donor cells, sampled 360 days after TCRalphabeta/CD19-depleted stem cell transplant. The source is a boy younger than two who had a stem cell transplant for acute myeloid leukemia, so the T cells may come from the graft donor. CDR3 nucleotide sequence: TGTGCCAGCAGCCTAGCGGGCGGACCTCTAACGGCTAGGTACAATGAGCAGTTCTTC. It codes for CASSLAGGPLTARYNEQFF.